This is a list of T cell receptor beta chains from one sample in a study of T cells in Graves' hyperthyroidism and ophthalmopathy. MiXCR was run by TCRdb on the multiplex PCR reads, yielding one entry per CDR3 protein. This table holds 600,000 or so distinct CDR3 sequences, about half found once. Material: peripheral blood or thyroid tissue (not recorded which). These receptors were taken from a woman aged 18-29 years with Graves' hyperthyroidism. The conserved cysteine and the conserved F or W are not part of the CDR3 here.

j_gene: TRBJ1-1; v_gene: TRBV10-3; len: 11; CDR3aa: AISGQGGPEAF
j_gene: TRBJ1-2; v_gene: TRBV2; len: 11; CDR3aa: ASSAQIAGGYT
j_gene: TRBJ1-1; v_gene: TRBV10-3; len: 11; CDR3aa: AISQGSVTEAF
j_gene: TRBJ1-2; v_gene: TRBV20-1; len: 15; CDR3aa: SASVPLGQEGNYGYT
j_gene: TRBJ1-3; v_gene: TRBV10-2; len: 13; CDR3aa: ASTWTGGRGYTIY
j_gene: TRBJ1-1; v_gene: TRBV29-1; len: 10; CDR3aa: SVELMNTEAF
j_gene: TRBJ2-2; v_gene: TRBV25-1; len: 15; CDR3aa: ASSEGRDTSFTGELF
j_gene: TRBJ1-5; v_gene: TRBV2; len: 14; CDR3aa: ASNPTETYSNQPQH
j_gene: TRBJ1-1; v_gene: TRBV7-9; len: 11; CDR3aa: ASSHGTVPEAF
j_gene: TRBJ2-7; v_gene: TRBV2; len: 11; CDR3aa: ASTGAAEYEQY
j_gene: TRBJ1-2; v_gene: TRBV7-9; len: 11; CDR3aa: ASSLSGVHGYT
j_gene: TRBJ1-2; v_gene: TRBV7-9; len: 11; CDR3aa: ASSRTDSYGYT
j_gene: TRBJ2-7; v_gene: TRBV14; len: 13; CDR3aa: ASSQVGTSAYEQY
j_gene: TRBJ2-5; v_gene: TRBV7-3; len: 12; CDR3aa: AWGRQGNQETQY
j_gene: TRBJ1-6; v_gene: TRBV7-9; len: 12; CDR3aa: ASTKGTRGSPLH
j_gene: TRBJ2-5; v_gene: TRBV7-8; len: 11; CDR3aa: ASREEVQETQY
j_gene: TRBJ1-4; v_gene: TRBV2; len: 13; CDR3aa: ASSYSRLRDEKLF
j_gene: TRBJ1-4; v_gene: TRBV7-2; len: 10; CDR3aa: ASSSTGEKLF
j_gene: TRBJ1-5; v_gene: TRBV10-3; len: 11; CDR3aa: AGQGYSNQPQH
j_gene: TRBJ1-2; v_gene: TRBV25-1; len: 14; CDR3aa: ASSATAYRGNYGYT
j_gene: TRBJ1-2; v_gene: TRBV29-1; len: 9; CDR3aa: SGWTGTGYT
j_gene: TRBJ1-1; v_gene: TRBV7-2; len: 12; CDR3aa: ASSLGLANTEAF
j_gene: TRBJ2-7; v_gene: TRBV2; len: 12; CDR3aa: ASSLGGRTGEQY
j_gene: TRBJ1-6; v_gene: TRBV7-9; len: 14; CDR3aa: ASSSTTGAYNSPLH
j_gene: TRBJ1-6; v_gene: TRBV12-3/TRBV12-4; len: 12; CDR3aa: GSSSGLWNSPLH
j_gene: TRBJ2-7; v_gene: TRBV7-6; len: 13; CDR3aa: ASSGGTYQGDEQY
j_gene: TRBJ1-2; v_gene: TRBV12-3/TRBV12-4; len: 11; CDR3aa: ASSLRRNYGYT
j_gene: TRBJ2-1; v_gene: TRBV2; len: 13; CDR3aa: ASSQSGESYNEQF
j_gene: TRBJ1-4; v_gene: TRBV25-1; len: 14; CDR3aa: ASSESAGQPNEKLF
j_gene: TRBJ1-2; v_gene: TRBV29-1; len: 9; CDR3aa: SARPLRGYT
j_gene: TRBJ2-7; v_gene: TRBV2; len: 12; CDR3aa: ASSLTLGEEEQY
j_gene: TRBJ2-7; v_gene: TRBV2; len: 14; CDR3aa: ASHRLAGGPMDEQY
j_gene: TRBJ1-1; v_gene: TRBV7-3; len: 14; CDR3aa: ASSDQVWGSNTEAF
j_gene: TRBJ2-2; v_gene: TRBV19; len: 12; CDR3aa: ATSGLAGRGELF
j_gene: TRBJ2-5; v_gene: TRBV29-1; len: 13; CDR3aa: SVDATWRGQETQY
j_gene: TRBJ1-1; v_gene: TRBV10-3; len: 14; CDR3aa: AISDRGAVVNTEAF
j_gene: TRBJ2-7; v_gene: TRBV5-4; len: 12; CDR3aa: ASSTRQVVDEQY
j_gene: TRBJ1-1; v_gene: TRBV15; len: 8; CDR3aa: ATSRDKAF
j_gene: TRBJ1-2; v_gene: TRBV29-1; len: 11; CDR3aa: SGRQGSNYGYT
j_gene: TRBJ2-2; v_gene: TRBV24-1; len: 14; CDR3aa: ATSDTTGGYPGELF
j_gene: TRBJ2-7; v_gene: TRBV7-9; len: 12; CDR3aa: ASSLVDRTYEQY
j_gene: TRBJ2-5; v_gene: TRBV9; len: 13; CDR3aa: ASRPGLAKQETQY
j_gene: TRBJ1-1; v_gene: TRBV2; len: 13; CDR3aa: ASSITGTGGTEAF
j_gene: TRBJ2-7; v_gene: TRBV20-1; len: 12; CDR3aa: SASSMGGRVEQY
j_gene: TRBJ2-7; v_gene: TRBV10-2; len: 10; CDR3aa: ASSRYSYEQY
j_gene: TRBJ1-1; v_gene: TRBV5-1; len: 12; CDR3aa: ASSFRGRNTEAF
j_gene: TRBJ1-2; v_gene: TRBV7-9; len: 14; CDR3aa: ASSRLTGRANYGYT
j_gene: TRBJ1-2; v_gene: TRBV7-2; len: 13; CDR3aa: ASSQGLRGTYGYT
j_gene: TRBJ2-2; v_gene: TRBV7-9; len: 14; CDR3aa: ASSFTGIGNTGELF
j_gene: TRBJ1-2; v_gene: TRBV9; len: 11; CDR3aa: ASSVRSTDGYT
j_gene: TRBJ1-6; v_gene: TRBV10-3; len: 13; CDR3aa: ASSEGTGGNSPLH
j_gene: TRBJ1-1; v_gene: TRBV19; len: 15; CDR3aa: ASSTGKSGFRNTEAF